The sequence of this T cell receptor (beta chain) was determined in a study of blood T cell repertoires in COVID-19. Study-level background: The samples span acute and convalescent COVID-19 from the United States, Italy and Spain. PBMCs, B-cell-depleted T cells, or T cells provided the cDNA or gDNA that made up the material.

How the authors handled the data: Amplified reference gene primers provided the basis for estimating nucleated cell counts. The table came from immunoSEQ multiplex PCR; TCRdb's copy has only in-frame clones and leaves some out. Clonal size and the V and J genes are those of that table, whereas D and trimming came from the DNA. Here the sample spans over 300,000 clones, roughly nine tenths being singletons. In this sample, this clone turned up once. Germline V gene data show CDR1 as SGHRS and CDR2 as YFSETQ. This CDR3 region has 16 residues. Trimming stripped 0 bases from V and 0 bases from J, with 10 bases between.

The source material was peripheral blood. The clonotype originates from a young man who had recovered from COVID-19. The V gene is TRBV5-1, the J gene TRBJ2-1; no firm D call. The CDR3 here is CASSLVSPSSYNEQFF. The CDR3 coding sequence is TGCGCCAGCAGCTTGGTATCTCCTAGCTCCTACAATGAGCAGTTCTTC.